What follows is one T cell receptor beta chain and its context. The data derive from a study of blood T cells in healthy people across ages. This CDR3 is built from 14 residues. V shed 1 base and J 8 bases; nucleotides not matched to a gene: 7. Germline V CDR1 and CDR2: LGHDT, YNNKEL (reference sequence). A second PCR of about 6 to 11 cycles used a sample-barcoded 5' primer and a J-beta primer mix. TCRdb reanalysed the 5' RACE reads using MiXCR and keeps one entry per CDR3 protein. The sample shows 1,500,000 or so distinct CDR3 sequences, roughly two fifths of them seen only once. The sequence came from a woman under 30 in good health. The specimen sequenced was blood. This chain joins TRBV3-1 and TRBJ1-1; 7 bases map to TRBD1. The CDR3 is CASSQVDRELEAFF. CDR3 in DNA: TGTGCCAGCAGCCAAGTTGACAGGGAATTGGAAGCTTTCTTT.